The T cell receptor (beta chain) described here comes from a study of T cell responses to AZD1222 COVID-19 vaccine. The CDR3 is made up of 19 amino acids. The V and J ends lost 3 bases and 1 base, in that order; junction bases with no gene match: 10. Germline CDR1 and CDR2: KGHSH and LQKENI. Measured with immunoSEQ multiplex PCR; TCRdb has only the in-frame clones, and not every one. This sample has approximately 80,000 clones, with more than 85% found just once. The receptor was isolated from an adult who received the AZD1222 COVID-19 vaccine. Sequenced material: peripheral blood, taken 28 days after the second AZD1222 dose. This chain connects TRBV18 to TRBJ2-3; TRBD2 aligns across 13 bases. The DNA for the CDR3 is TGTGCCAGCTCACCCATAGGACTAGCGGGAGAAAGGGGCACAGATACGCAGTATTTT. Translated: CASSPIGLAGERGTDTQYF.